The entry below describes one T cell receptor beta chain. As yet, its antigen is unknown. The J segment lost 3 bases and the V segment lost 5 bases, leaving 10 bases of the junction unmatched. In germline, CDR1 is MNHEY, CDR2 SMNVEV (reference sequence). This CDR3 is built from 15 residues. This record comes from a study of blood T cells in healthy people across ages. At the level of the study: Capture via template switching afforded approximately one barcoded beta molecule per two T cells. Study outcomes and limitations: CMV status of donors was not determined, possibly confounding expanded clonotype changes. Strong correlation linked observed beta diversity and percent naive T cells.

Then a second PCR, running roughly 6 to 11 cycles, was carried out with a sample-barcoded 5' primer and a J-beta primer mix. Each of the samples gave a minimum of 3 million paired-end reads that contained CDR3. TCRdb re-derived calls from the 5' RACE reads in MiXCR, one entry per CDR3 protein. The sample has 1.5 million to 2 million distinct CDR3 sequences; 49% are singletons. The sequenced sample was blood. The rearrangement uses TRBV27 and TRBJ2-7, with 7 bases matching TRBD1. The sequence was obtained from a woman in her forties in good health. The CDR3 protein is CASSNTGAVSYEQYF. The CDR3 DNA reads as TGTGCCAGCAGTAACACAGGGGCGGTAAGCTACGAGCAGTACTTC.